This is a list of T cell receptor beta chains from one sample in a study of vaccination effects on CD4 cells after COVID-19. Antigens of these TCRs are unknown. The repertoire was sequenced with immunoSEQ multiplex PCR; TCRdb's copy has only in-frame clones and lacks some. This sample carries about 59,000 clones, roughly 78% of them seen once, and the ten largest clones take 2%. The sequencing used CD4+ T cells from PBMCs cultured with HCoV-OC43 spike peptides, collected after COVID-19 vaccination. The receptor source for this set is a human donor who received a COVID-19 vaccine. The CDR3 runs from the conserved cysteine through the conserved F or W. A D gene is named only where the DNA matches it firmly. Clone size appears in some rows only: once, few, many, or a class for an expanded clone.

cdr3_nt cdr3_aa j_call clone_size cdr3_length v_call d_call
TGTGCCACCAGTGATTTATGGGAGACCCAGTACTTC CATSDLWETQYF TRBJ2-5 . 12 TRBV24-1 .
TGTGCCAGCAGTCGTGAGGTACGGGAGCAGTTCTTC CASSREVREQFF TRBJ2-1 . 12 TRBV12-3/TRBV12-4 .
TGTGCCACCAGTGTCCCGGGTAGCGGGGGACGGTTCTTC CATSVPGSGGRFF TRBJ2-1 . 13 TRBV24-1 TRBD2
TGTGCCAGCAGTTCACAGGGGGTTAGGAATGGCTACACCTTC CASSSQGVRNGYTF TRBJ1-2 . 14 TRBV27 TRBD1
TGTGCCAGCAGCCAAAGACGGCGTAACGCTGAAGCTTTCTTT CASSQRRRNAEAFF TRBJ1-1 . 14 TRBV6-2/TRBV6-3 .
TGTGCCAGCAGCGCTGGAAATGAAAAACTGTTTTTT CASSAGNEKLFF TRBJ1-4 . 12 TRBV2 .
TGTGCCAGCAGCTTAATTAGCGGGGGGGCCATTGAGACCCAGTACTTC CASSLISGGAIETQYF TRBJ2-5 . 16 TRBV5-4 TRBD2
TGTGCCAGCAGAACAGGGGGAAAGGCAGATACGCAGTATTTT CASRTGGKADTQYF TRBJ2-3 . 14 TRBV11-2 TRBD1
TGTGCCACCAGTGATCTAGGGACAGATCCAACAGATACGCAGTATTTT CATSDLGTDPTDTQYF TRBJ2-3 . 16 TRBV24-1 TRBD1
TGTGCCAGCAGTTTTTTTGGGGCTCAGCCCCAGCATTTT CASSFFGAQPQHF TRBJ1-5 . 13 TRBV28 .
TGTGCCAGCAGTGTTCTCGGGCAGAACACTGAAGCTTTCTTT CASSVLGQNTEAFF TRBJ1-1 . 14 TRBV25-1 .
TGTGCCATCAGTGACTTCTCGGGCAACTCTGGGGCCAACGTCCTGACTTTC CAISDFSGNSGANVLTF TRBJ2-6 . 17 TRBV10-3 .
TGTGCCAGCTCACCTTTCGGCGGCCTAGCGGGGGACACCGGGGAGCTGTTTTTT CASSPFGGLAGDTGELFF TRBJ2-2 . 18 TRBV18 TRBD2
TGTGCCAGCGACCCTCGGGCAGTCTACACCGGGGAGCTGTTTTTT CASDPRAVYTGELFF TRBJ2-2 . 15 TRBV7-2 .
TGCGCCAGCAGTCGGGACGGAACTAATTCACCCCTCCACTTT CASSRDGTNSPLHF TRBJ1-6 . 14 TRBV5-1 .
TGTGCCAGCTCACCCGGAAGGGATGAGCAGTTCTTC CASSPGRDEQFF TRBJ2-1 . 12 TRBV18 .
TGTGCCAGCAGACCTTCCGGGGGGGCCGGGGAGCTGTTTTTT CASRPSGGAGELFF TRBJ2-2 . 14 TRBV7-9 TRBD2
TGTGCCAGCAGCCCCCTCGCGGGCGCCCCCCGCTCTGGAAACACCATATATTTT CASSPLAGAPRSGNTIYF TRBJ1-3 . 18 TRBV3-1/TRBV3-2 .
TGCAGTGCTAGTCGGGGAGGCGGGGGCCCTGAGACCCAGTACTTC CSASRGGGGPETQYF TRBJ2-5 . 15 TRBV20-1 .
TGCGCCAGCAGCTTCAGGCTTCCCACAGATACGCAGTATTTT CASSFRLPTDTQYF TRBJ2-3 . 14 TRBV5-1 .
TGTGCCAGTAGTGATGGGACGGTTCTAAACAATGAGCAGTTCTTC CASSDGTVLNNEQFF TRBJ2-1 . 15 TRBV19 .
TGTGCCAGCAGTCCGGACAGGGGTTCTCAGCCCCAGCATTTT CASSPDRGSQPQHF TRBJ1-5 . 14 TRBV27 TRBD1
TGTGCCTGGAGCCAAACCATTAATGAAAAACTGTTTTTT CAWSQTINEKLFF TRBJ1-4 few 13 TRBV30 .
TGTGCCAGCAAAATGGGCAGTGAAGAGACCCAGTACTTC CASKMGSEETQYF TRBJ2-5 . 13 TRBV3-1/TRBV3-2 .
TGTGCCAGCAGCCCTACAGGGGATGAAAAACTGTTTTTT CASSPTGDEKLFF TRBJ1-4 few 13 TRBV7-8 TRBD1
TGCGCCAGCAGCCAGGACATCAACACTGAAGCTTTCTTT CASSQDINTEAFF TRBJ1-1 few 13 TRBV5-1 .
TGTGCCTCCCGATCGCGGGGGGGAGACACCGGGGAGCTGTTTTTT CASRSRGGDTGELFF TRBJ2-2 . 15 TRBV19 TRBD2
TGTGCCAGCGCCAGCAGCCCGGGAGACTATGGCTACACCTTC CASASSPGDYGYTF TRBJ1-2 . 14 TRBV6-5 .
TGTGCCAGTAGTATAGTGCGGACAGGGGGTTTTGGCACAGATACGCAGTATTTT CASSIVRTGGFGTDTQYF TRBJ2-3 . 18 TRBV19 TRBD1
TGTGCCTGGAGTCGACTAGTCGTAGGGAATGAGCAGTTCTTC CAWSRLVVGNEQFF TRBJ2-1 . 14 TRBV30 .
TGTGCCTGGAGTGTACAGGATTCAGGGAGGAACACTGAAGCTTTCTTT CAWSVQDSGRNTEAFF TRBJ1-1 . 16 TRBV30 .
TGTGCCAGCAGTTCCGGGCAAAGCTACACCTTC CASSSGQSYTF TRBJ1-2 . 11 TRBV28 .
TGTGCCAGCAGCTCCCGGTCAAGCTCCTACAATGAGCAGTTCTTC CASSSRSSSYNEQFF TRBJ2-1 . 15 TRBV7-3 .
TGTGCCAGTAGTATCTCCAGTAACTATGGCTACACCTTC CASSISSNYGYTF TRBJ1-2 . 13 TRBV19 .
TGTGCCAGCAGCCGACTAGCGGGGGTCCAAGAGACCCAGTACTTC CASSRLAGVQETQYF TRBJ2-5 . 15 TRBV7-9 TRBD2
TGTGCCAGCAGTTTCGACAGAGGGGGGAGCACCATATATTTT CASSFDRGGSTIYF TRBJ1-3 . 14 TRBV2 .
TGCGCCAGCAGCTTGGTCAGCGGGGGCCAAGAGACCCAGTACTTC CASSLVSGGQETQYF TRBJ2-5 once 15 TRBV5-1 TRBD2
TGTGCCACCCGGCCCCAGAGCTCCTATAATTCACCCCTCCACTTT CATRPQSSYNSPLHF TRBJ1-6 . 15 TRBV2 .
TGTGCCAGTAGTGGGTACAGGGGGCAGGTGACAGATACGCAGTATTTT CASSGYRGQVTDTQYF TRBJ2-3 . 16 TRBV19 TRBD1
TGTGCCAGCAGTTACTCTGACAGGCGGAACACTGAAGCTTTCTTT CASSYSDRRNTEAFF TRBJ1-1 few 15 TRBV6-5 .
TGTGCCAGTAGTATCCTGGCCTTAGACAGGGAAGACAATCAGCCCCAGCATTTT CASSILALDREDNQPQHF TRBJ1-5 . 18 TRBV19 TRBD1
TGTGCCAGCAGCTTAGCCGGGACAGCTAGCTCCTACAATGAGCAGTTCTTC CASSLAGTASSYNEQFF TRBJ2-1 . 17 TRBV7-6 TRBD1
TGTGCCAGCAGCATGGGACGAGGGGCGCGGCAGCCCCAGCATTTT CASSMGRGARQPQHF TRBJ1-5 . 15 TRBV6-2/TRBV6-3 .
TGTGCCAGCAGTGAAGAGGGCCCGCCCCAGCATTTT CASSEEGPPQHF TRBJ1-5 . 12 TRBV2 .
TGCGCCAGCAGATTGGGGGGATCGTCTTGGGAAAAACTGTTTTTT CASRLGGSSWEKLFF TRBJ1-4 . 15 TRBV5-1 .
TGTGCCAGCAGTTACTCGGAGACAGGGTTGGGAAACACCATATATTTT CASSYSETGLGNTIYF TRBJ1-3 . 16 TRBV6-5 TRBD1
TGTGCCACCGTGAACGACAGGGGGCTCAATCAGCCCCAGCATTTT CATVNDRGLNQPQHF TRBJ1-5 . 15 TRBV19 TRBD1
TGTGCCAGCAGCAGGGACAGGGGGGAGAATGAGCAGTTCTTC CASSRDRGENEQFF TRBJ2-1 . 14 TRBV7-2 TRBD1
TGTGCCAGCAGTTTAATTCTAGCGGGGGGGCTCGGGGCCAACGTCCTGACTTTC CASSLILAGGLGANVLTF TRBJ2-6 . 18 TRBV27 TRBD2
TGTGCCAGCAGCGTCAGAGGGGGTAGCTCCTACAATGAGCAGTTCTTC CASSVRGGSSYNEQFF TRBJ2-1 . 16 TRBV27 .
TGTGCCAGCAGCTCCACCGGGACGTTCGATGAGCAGTTCTTC CASSSTGTFDEQFF TRBJ2-1 few 14 TRBV11-3 .
TGTGCCAGCTCACCACGGTCCGGGGGTGGACGGGAGACCCAGTACTTC CASSPRSGGGRETQYF TRBJ2-5 once 16 TRBV18 .